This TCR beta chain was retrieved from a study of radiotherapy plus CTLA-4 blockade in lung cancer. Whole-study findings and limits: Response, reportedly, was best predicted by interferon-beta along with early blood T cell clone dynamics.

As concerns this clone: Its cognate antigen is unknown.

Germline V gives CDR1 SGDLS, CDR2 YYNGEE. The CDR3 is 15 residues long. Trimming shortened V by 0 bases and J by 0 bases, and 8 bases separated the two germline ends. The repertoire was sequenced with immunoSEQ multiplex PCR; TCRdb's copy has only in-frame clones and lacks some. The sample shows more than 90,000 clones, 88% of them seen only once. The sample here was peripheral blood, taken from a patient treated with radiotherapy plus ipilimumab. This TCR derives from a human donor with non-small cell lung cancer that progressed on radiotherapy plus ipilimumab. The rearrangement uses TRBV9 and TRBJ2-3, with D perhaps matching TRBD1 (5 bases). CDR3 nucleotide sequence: TGTGCCAGCAGCGTAGGGGGCCGAAGCACAGATACGCAGTATTTT. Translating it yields CASSVGGRSTDTQYF.